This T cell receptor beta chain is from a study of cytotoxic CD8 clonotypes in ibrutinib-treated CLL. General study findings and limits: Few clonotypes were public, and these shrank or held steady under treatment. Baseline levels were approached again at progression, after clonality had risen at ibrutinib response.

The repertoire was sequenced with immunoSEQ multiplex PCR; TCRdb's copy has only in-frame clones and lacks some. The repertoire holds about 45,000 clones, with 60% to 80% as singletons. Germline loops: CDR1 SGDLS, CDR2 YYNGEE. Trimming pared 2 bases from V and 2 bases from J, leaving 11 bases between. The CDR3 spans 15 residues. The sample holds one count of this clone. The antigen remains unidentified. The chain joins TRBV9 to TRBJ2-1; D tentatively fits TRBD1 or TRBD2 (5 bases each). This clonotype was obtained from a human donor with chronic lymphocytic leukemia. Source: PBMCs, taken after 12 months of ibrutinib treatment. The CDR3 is CASSVARGPYNEQFF. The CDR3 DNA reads TGTGCCAGCAGCGTCGCGAGGGGCCCCTACAATGAGCAGTTCTTC. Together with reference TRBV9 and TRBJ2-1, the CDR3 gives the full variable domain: DSGVTQTPKHLITATGQRVTLRCSPRSGDLSVYWYQQSLDQGLQFLIQYYNGEERAKGNILERFSAQQFPDLHSELNLSSLELGDSALYFCASSVARGPYNEQFFGPGTRLTVL.